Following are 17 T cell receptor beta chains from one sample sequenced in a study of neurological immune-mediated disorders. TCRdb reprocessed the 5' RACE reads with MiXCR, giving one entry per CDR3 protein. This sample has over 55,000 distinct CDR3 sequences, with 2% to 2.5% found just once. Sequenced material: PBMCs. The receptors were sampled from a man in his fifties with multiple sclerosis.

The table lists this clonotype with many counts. In nucleotides, the CDR3 is TGCAGTGCTAGGAGCCAGGGCGGCCAAGAGACCCAGTACTTC. This gives the protein CSARSQGGQETQYF. The chain recombines TRBV20-1 with TRBJ2-5, with D perhaps TRBD1 (5 bases). Germline CDR1 reads DFQATT; CDR2 reads SNEGSKA (reference sequence). Trimming cost V 3 bases and J 1 base, with 12 bases left between them. This CDR3 is 14 amino acids long.

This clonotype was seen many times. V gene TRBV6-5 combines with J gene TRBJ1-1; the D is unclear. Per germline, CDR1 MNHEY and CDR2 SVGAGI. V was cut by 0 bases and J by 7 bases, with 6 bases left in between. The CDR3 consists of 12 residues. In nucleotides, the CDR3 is TGTGCCAGCAGTTACTCGGTCGGTGAAGCTTTCTTT. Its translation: CASSYSVGEAFF.

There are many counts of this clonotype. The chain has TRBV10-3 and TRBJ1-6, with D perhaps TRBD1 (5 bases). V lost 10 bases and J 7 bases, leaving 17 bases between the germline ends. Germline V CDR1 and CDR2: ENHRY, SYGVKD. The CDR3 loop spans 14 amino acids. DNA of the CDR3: TGTGCCACGGGGGTGGTAGGGGAAAATTCACCCCTCCACTTT. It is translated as CATGVVGENSPLHF.

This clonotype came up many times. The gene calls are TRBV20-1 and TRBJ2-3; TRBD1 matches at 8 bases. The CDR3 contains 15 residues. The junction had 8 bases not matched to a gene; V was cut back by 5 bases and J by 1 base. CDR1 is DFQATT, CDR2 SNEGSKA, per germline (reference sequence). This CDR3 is CSAPWTGWGTDTQYF. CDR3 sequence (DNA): TGCAGTGCTCCCTGGACAGGGTGGGGCACAGATACGCAGTATTTT.

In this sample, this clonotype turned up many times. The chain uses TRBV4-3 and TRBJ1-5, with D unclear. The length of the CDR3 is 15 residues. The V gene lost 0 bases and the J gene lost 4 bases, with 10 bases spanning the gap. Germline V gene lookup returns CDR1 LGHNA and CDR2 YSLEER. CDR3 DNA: TGCGCCAGCAGCCAAGATTTCGGCATAAATCAGCCCCAGCATTTT. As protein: CASSQDFGINQPQHF.

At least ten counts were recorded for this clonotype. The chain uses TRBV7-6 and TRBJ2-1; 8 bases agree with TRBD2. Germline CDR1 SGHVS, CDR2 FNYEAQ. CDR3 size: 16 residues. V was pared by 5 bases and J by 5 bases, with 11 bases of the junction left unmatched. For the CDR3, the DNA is TGTGCCAGCAGCCCGGGAGGGGGGGCAATACACAATGAGCAGTTCTTC. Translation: CASSPGGGAIHNEQFF.

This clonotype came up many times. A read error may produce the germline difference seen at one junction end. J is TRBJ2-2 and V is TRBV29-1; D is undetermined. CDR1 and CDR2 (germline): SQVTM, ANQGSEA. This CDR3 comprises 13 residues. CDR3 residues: CSGELGNAGELFF. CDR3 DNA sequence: TGCAGCGGAGAGTTGGGGAACGCCGGGGAGCTGTTTTTT.

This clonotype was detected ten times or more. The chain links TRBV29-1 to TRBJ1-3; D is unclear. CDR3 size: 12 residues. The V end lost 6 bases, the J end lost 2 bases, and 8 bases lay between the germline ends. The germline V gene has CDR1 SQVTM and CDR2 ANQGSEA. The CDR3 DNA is TGCAGCGTGTTACGACCTGGAAACACCATATATTTT. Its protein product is CSVLRPGNTIYF.

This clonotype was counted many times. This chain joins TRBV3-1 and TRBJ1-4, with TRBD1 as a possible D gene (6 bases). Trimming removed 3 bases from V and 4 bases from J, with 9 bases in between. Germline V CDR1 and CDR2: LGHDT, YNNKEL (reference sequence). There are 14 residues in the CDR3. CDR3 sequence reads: CASSHRGGNEKLFF. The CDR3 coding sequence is TGTGCCAGCAGCCACAGGGGAGGTAATGAAAAACTGTTTTTT.

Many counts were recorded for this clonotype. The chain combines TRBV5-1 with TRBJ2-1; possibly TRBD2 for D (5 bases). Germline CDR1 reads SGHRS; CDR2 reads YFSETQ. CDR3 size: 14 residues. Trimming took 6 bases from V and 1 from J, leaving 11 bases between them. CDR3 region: CASNVGGSYNEQFF. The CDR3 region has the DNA TGCGCCAGCAATGTCGGCGGGTCCTACAATGAGCAGTTCTTC. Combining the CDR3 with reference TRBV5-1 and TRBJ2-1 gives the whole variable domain KAGVTQTPRYLIKTRGQQVTLSCSPISGHRSVSWYQQTPGQGLQFLFEYFSETQRNKGNFPGRFSGRQFSNSRSEMNVSTLELGDSALYLCASNVGGSYNEQFFGPGTRLTVL.

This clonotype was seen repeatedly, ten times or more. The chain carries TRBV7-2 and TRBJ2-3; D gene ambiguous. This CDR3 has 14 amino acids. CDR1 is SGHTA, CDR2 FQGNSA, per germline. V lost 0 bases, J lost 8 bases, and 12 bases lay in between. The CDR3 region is CASSLAGWQGTQYF. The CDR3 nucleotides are TGTGCCAGCAGCTTAGCTGGGTGGCAAGGTACGCAGTATTTT.

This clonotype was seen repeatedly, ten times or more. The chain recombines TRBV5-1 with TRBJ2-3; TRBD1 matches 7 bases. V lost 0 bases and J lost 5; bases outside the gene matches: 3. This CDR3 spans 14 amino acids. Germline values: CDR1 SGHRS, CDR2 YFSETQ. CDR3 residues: CASSLGTGLDTQYF. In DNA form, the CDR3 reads TGCGCCAGCAGCTTGGGGACAGGACTAGATACGCAGTATTTT.

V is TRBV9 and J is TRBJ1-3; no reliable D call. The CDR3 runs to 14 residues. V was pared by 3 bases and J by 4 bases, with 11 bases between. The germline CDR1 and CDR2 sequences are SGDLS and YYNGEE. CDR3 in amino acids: CASSAPSPGNTIYF. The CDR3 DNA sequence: TGTGCCAGCAGCGCCCCATCGCCGGGAAACACCATATATTTT.

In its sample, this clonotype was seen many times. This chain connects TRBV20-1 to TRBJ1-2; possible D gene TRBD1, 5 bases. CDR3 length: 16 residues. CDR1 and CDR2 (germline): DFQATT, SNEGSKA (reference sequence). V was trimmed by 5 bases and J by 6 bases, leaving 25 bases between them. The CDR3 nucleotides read TGCAGTGCTCCTAGAGTCTCCGGCGGCAGGGTCGATGGCTACACCTTC. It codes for CSAPRVSGGRVDGYTF.

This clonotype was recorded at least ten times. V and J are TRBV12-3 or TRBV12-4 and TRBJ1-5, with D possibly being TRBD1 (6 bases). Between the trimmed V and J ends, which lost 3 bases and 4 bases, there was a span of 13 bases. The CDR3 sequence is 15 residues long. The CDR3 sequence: CASSFGRGRNQPQHF. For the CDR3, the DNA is TGTGCCAGCAGTTTCGGCAGGGGACGGAATCAGCCCCAGCATTTT.

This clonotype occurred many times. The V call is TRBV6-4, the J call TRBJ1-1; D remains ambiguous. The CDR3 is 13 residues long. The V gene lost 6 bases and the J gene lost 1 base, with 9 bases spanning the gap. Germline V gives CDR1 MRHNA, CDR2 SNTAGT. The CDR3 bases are TGTGCCAGCAGCAAATCGGAGAACACTGAAGCTTTCTTT. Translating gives CASSKSENTEAFF.

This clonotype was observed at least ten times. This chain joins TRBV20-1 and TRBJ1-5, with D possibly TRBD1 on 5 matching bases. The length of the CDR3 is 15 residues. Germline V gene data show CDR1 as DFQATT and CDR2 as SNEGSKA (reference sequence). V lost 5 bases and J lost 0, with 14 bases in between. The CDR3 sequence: CSAAPRGNSNQPQHF. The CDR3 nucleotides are TGCAGTGCTGCCCCCCGGGGGAATAGCAATCAGCCCCAGCATTTT.